Listed below are T cell receptor beta chains from one sample, sequenced in a study of OX40 agonist ivuxolimab in advanced cancers. TCRdb keeps only in-frame clones here, not all; method: immunoSEQ multiplex PCR. The sample has roughly 82,000 clones, around 89% seen once. Sequenced here: CD4+ or CD8+ T cells sorted from blood, sampled in a trial of the OX40 agonist ivuxolimab. These receptors were collected from an adult with an advanced solid tumor such as melanoma, head and neck, liver or kidney cancer. Both conserved end residues are part of each CDR3. A D gene is named only where the DNA matches it firmly. Some rows have no size entry. The others give once, few or many, or a class for an expanded clone.

d_call: TRBD2
clone_size: -
j_call: TRBJ2-7
v_call: TRBV5-3
cdr3_nt: TGTGCCAGAAGCTCTCTCTGGACTAGCGGGAGGGGCTACGAGCAGTACTTC
cdr3_aa: CARSSLWTSGRGYEQYF

d_call: TRBD1
clone_size: -
j_call: TRBJ2-2
v_call: TRBV5-1
cdr3_nt: TGCGCCAGCAGCTCCGGACAGGGGTCTCGCACCGGGGAGCTGTTTTTT
cdr3_aa: CASSSGQGSRTGELFF

d_call: TRBD2
clone_size: -
j_call: TRBJ2-3
v_call: TRBV10-3
cdr3_nt: TGTGCCATCAGTGAGGCGACTAGCGGGGGGGCACGAGATACGCAGTATTTT
cdr3_aa: CAISEATSGGARDTQYF

d_call: -
clone_size: -
j_call: TRBJ1-5
v_call: TRBV28
cdr3_nt: TGTGCCAGCAGGCCAGGTGGGTATAGCAATCAGCCCCAGCATTTT
cdr3_aa: CASRPGGYSNQPQHF

d_call: -
clone_size: -
j_call: TRBJ2-7
v_call: TRBV6-6
cdr3_nt: TGTGCCAGCAGTTATGGGGACAACTCCTACGAGCAGTACTTC
cdr3_aa: CASSYGDNSYEQYF

d_call: -
clone_size: -
j_call: TRBJ2-7
v_call: TRBV2
cdr3_nt: TGTGCCAGCAGTTTTGCGGCCTACGAGCAGTACTTC
cdr3_aa: CASSFAAYEQYF

d_call: -
clone_size: -
j_call: TRBJ2-5
v_call: TRBV11-2
cdr3_nt: TGTGCCAGCAGCTCCGGGACGGGTCCGGGAGAGACCCAGTACTTC
cdr3_aa: CASSSGTGPGETQYF

d_call: -
clone_size: -
j_call: TRBJ2-7
v_call: TRBV7-2
cdr3_nt: TGTGCCAGCAGCCCCTGGAGTGGGGACCCCTACGAGCAGTACTTC
cdr3_aa: CASSPWSGDPYEQYF

d_call: TRBD1
clone_size: few
j_call: TRBJ1-5
v_call: TRBV28
cdr3_nt: TGTGCCAGCAGCGGACAGGCTTCGGGCAATCAGCCCCAGCATTTT
cdr3_aa: CASSGQASGNQPQHF

d_call: TRBD2
clone_size: -
j_call: TRBJ2-1
v_call: TRBV28
cdr3_nt: TGTGCCAGCAGTCCCCCCTCTAGCGGGGGTTACAATGAGCAGTTCTTC
cdr3_aa: CASSPPSSGGYNEQFF

d_call: -
clone_size: -
j_call: TRBJ2-7
v_call: TRBV28
cdr3_nt: TGTGCCAGCAGTCCTAACTCCTACGAGCAGTACTTC
cdr3_aa: CASSPNSYEQYF

d_call: -
clone_size: -
j_call: TRBJ1-5
v_call: TRBV18
cdr3_nt: TGTGCCAGCTCACCCTCACAGGGAAGAAGCAATCAGCCCCAGCATTTT
cdr3_aa: CASSPSQGRSNQPQHF

d_call: TRBD2
clone_size: -
j_call: TRBJ2-7
v_call: TRBV5-1
cdr3_nt: TGCGCCAGCAGCTCGCTCCCTAGCGGGTCAGGAGCCTCCTACGAGCAGTACTTC
cdr3_aa: CASSSLPSGSGASYEQYF

d_call: -
clone_size: few
j_call: TRBJ2-7
v_call: TRBV2
cdr3_nt: TGTGCCAGCAGTAGACTGATACCCTACGAGCAGTACTTC
cdr3_aa: CASSRLIPYEQYF

d_call: TRBD2
clone_size: once
j_call: TRBJ2-2
v_call: TRBV27
cdr3_nt: TGTGCCAGCCGATCTAGCGGGAACACCGGGGAGCTGTTTTTT
cdr3_aa: CASRSSGNTGELFF

d_call: -
clone_size: few
j_call: TRBJ2-1
v_call: TRBV2
cdr3_nt: TGTGCCAGCAGTGAAACGAGGGTAGGGGGCAATGAGCAGTTCTTC
cdr3_aa: CASSETRVGGNEQFF

d_call: TRBD2
clone_size: -
j_call: TRBJ2-7
v_call: TRBV19
cdr3_nt: TGTGCCAGTAGTACGCTGTGGGGGGGAACCTACGAGCAGTACTTC
cdr3_aa: CASSTLWGGTYEQYF

d_call: TRBD2
clone_size: -
j_call: TRBJ2-3
v_call: TRBV5-4
cdr3_nt: TGTGCCAGCAGCTTGGAGCGGGGGAAGCAGTATTTT
cdr3_aa: CASSLERGKQYF

d_call: -
clone_size: -
j_call: TRBJ1-2
v_call: TRBV29-1
cdr3_nt: TGCAGCGTTGAAGATCGGGGATCTCAAGTCTATGGCTACACCTTC
cdr3_aa: CSVEDRGSQVYGYTF

d_call: TRBD1
clone_size: -
j_call: TRBJ2-7
v_call: TRBV5-1
cdr3_nt: TGCGCCAGCAGACCTTTTAGGGGGCGCGGGTACGAGCAGTACTTC
cdr3_aa: CASRPFRGRGYEQYF

d_call: -
clone_size: -
j_call: TRBJ1-3
v_call: TRBV6-4
cdr3_nt: TGTGCCAGCAGTGAGAACTCTGGAAACACCATATATTTT
cdr3_aa: CASSENSGNTIYF

d_call: TRBD1
clone_size: -
j_call: TRBJ1-4
v_call: TRBV19
cdr3_nt: TGTGCCAGTAGTGTCGGACAGGGACGATACGAAAAACTGTTTTTT
cdr3_aa: CASSVGQGRYEKLFF

d_call: TRBD1
clone_size: -
j_call: TRBJ2-5
v_call: TRBV5-1
cdr3_nt: TGCGCCAGCGGAACAGGGGGCTTGGAAGAGACCCAGTACTTC
cdr3_aa: CASGTGGLEETQYF

d_call: -
clone_size: once
j_call: TRBJ1-3
v_call: TRBV19
cdr3_nt: TGTGCCAGTAGTGTGGACGGGAGCTCTGGAAACACCATATATTTT
cdr3_aa: CASSVDGSSGNTIYF

d_call: TRBD1
clone_size: -
j_call: TRBJ1-5
v_call: TRBV4-1
cdr3_nt: TGCGCCAGCAGCCAAGAAGGGGCAGGGGGCGGGGGGCCCCAGCATTTT
cdr3_aa: CASSQEGAGGGGPQHF

d_call: -
clone_size: few
j_call: TRBJ1-5
v_call: TRBV28
cdr3_nt: TGTGCCAGCAGTTTATTCTGGCAGAATCAGCCCCAGCATTTT
cdr3_aa: CASSLFWQNQPQHF

d_call: TRBD2
clone_size: -
j_call: TRBJ2-1
v_call: TRBV9
cdr3_nt: TGTGCCAGCAGTGCTTCGGCTAGCGGGAGTTCTGAGCAGTTCTTC
cdr3_aa: CASSASASGSSEQFF

d_call: TRBD2
clone_size: -
j_call: TRBJ2-3
v_call: TRBV10-3
cdr3_nt: TGTGCCATCAGTGGGATACTAGCGGACATCACAGATACGCAGTATTTT
cdr3_aa: CAISGILADITDTQYF

d_call: -
clone_size: -
j_call: TRBJ1-1
v_call: TRBV9
cdr3_nt: TGTGCCAGCAGCACCGGACAGAACACTGAAGCTTTCTTT
cdr3_aa: CASSTGQNTEAFF

d_call: -
clone_size: -
j_call: TRBJ2-7
v_call: TRBV2
cdr3_nt: TGTGCCAGCAGTGCGACTAGGGGGAGCGAGCAGTACTTC
cdr3_aa: CASSATRGSEQYF

d_call: TRBD1
clone_size: -
j_call: TRBJ2-7
v_call: TRBV29-1
cdr3_nt: TGCAGCGTGGCCAGGGACAGGGGGGGTGAGCAGTACTTC
cdr3_aa: CSVARDRGGEQYF

d_call: -
clone_size: -
j_call: TRBJ2-7
v_call: TRBV5-5
cdr3_nt: TGTGCCAGCAGCTTGTCCTTAGGGTACTACGAGCAGTACTTC
cdr3_aa: CASSLSLGYYEQYF

d_call: TRBD2
clone_size: once
j_call: TRBJ2-3
v_call: TRBV27
cdr3_nt: TGTGCCAGCAGTTTATTCGGACTAGCGGGAGATGAGAAAGATACGCAGTATTTT
cdr3_aa: CASSLFGLAGDEKDTQYF

d_call: -
clone_size: -
j_call: TRBJ2-1
v_call: TRBV18
cdr3_nt: TGTGCCAGCTCACCAACGATGGGGGACGAGCAGTTCTTC
cdr3_aa: CASSPTMGDEQFF

d_call: -
clone_size: -
j_call: TRBJ1-2
v_call: TRBV19
cdr3_nt: TGTGCCAGTAGTACAAGTTGGGGCAGGGCTCTCTATGGCTACACCTTC
cdr3_aa: CASSTSWGRALYGYTF

d_call: TRBD2
clone_size: once
j_call: TRBJ2-5
v_call: TRBV28
cdr3_nt: TGTGCCAGCAGCCCATGGGGCGGGGGGAAGGAAGAGACCCAGTACTTC
cdr3_aa: CASSPWGGGKEETQYF

d_call: TRBD1
clone_size: -
j_call: TRBJ1-3
v_call: TRBV5-4
cdr3_nt: TGTGCCAGCAGCTTGGGGGGACAGAGCAGCTCTGGAAACACCATATATTTT
cdr3_aa: CASSLGGQSSSGNTIYF

d_call: -
clone_size: few
j_call: TRBJ1-5
v_call: TRBV6-5
cdr3_nt: TGTGCCAGCAGTGCGTGGCAGGTGGGGCCCCAGCATTTT
cdr3_aa: CASSAWQVGPQHF

d_call: -
clone_size: -
j_call: TRBJ1-1
v_call: TRBV28
cdr3_nt: TGTGCCAGCAGGGTACTTAGCGCTGAAGCTTTCTTT
cdr3_aa: CASRVLSAEAFF

d_call: -
clone_size: few
j_call: TRBJ1-2
v_call: TRBV7-9
cdr3_nt: TGTGCCAGCAGCCCAGGACAGATCTATGGCTACACCTTC
cdr3_aa: CASSPGQIYGYTF

d_call: -
clone_size: -
j_call: TRBJ2-1
v_call: TRBV7-3
cdr3_nt: TGTGCCAGCAGCTTGGGCAGAGTTGACTACAATGAGCAGTTCTTC
cdr3_aa: CASSLGRVDYNEQFF

d_call: -
clone_size: few
j_call: TRBJ2-7
v_call: TRBV7-8
cdr3_nt: TGTGCCAGCAGCTCTTGGGGGAGCTCCTACGAGCAGTACTTC
cdr3_aa: CASSSWGSSYEQYF

d_call: -
clone_size: -
j_call: TRBJ2-7
v_call: TRBV28
cdr3_nt: TGTGCCAGCAGTTTATCCGCGCTCTACGAGCAGTACTTC
cdr3_aa: CASSLSALYEQYF